The 9 T cell receptor beta chains reported below all come from one sample, sequenced in a study of cytomegalovirus exposure and HLA in healthy donors. Researchers ran the PCR with 60 Vbeta and 13 Jbeta primers. Assay: immunoSEQ multiplex PCR; the TCRdb copy retains only in-frame clones and omits some. The sample lists about 68,000 clones; roughly four fifths were seen once. The source material was PBMCs. These receptor sequences come from a human donor in good health.

This clone came up a few times. The CDR3 loop is CASSPGTGRYEQYF. The DNA of the CDR3 is TGTGCCAGCAGTCCCGGGACAGGGAGATACGAGCAGTACTTC. The chain has TRBV6-5 and TRBJ2-7, with TRBD1 matching 9 bases. The junction had 6 bases not matched to a gene; V was cut back by 5 bases and J by 4 bases. Per germline, CDR1 MNHEY and CDR2 SVGAGI. The CDR3 totals 14 residues.

The chain uses TRBV6-1 and TRBJ2-7, with TRBD1 matching 7 bases. V lost 3 bases and J lost 2; bases outside the gene matches: 1. Per germline, CDR1 MNHNS and CDR2 SASEGT. The CDR3 runs 13 residues. The CDR3 protein is CASSETGTYEQYF. As DNA, the CDR3 is TGTGCCAGCAGTGAGACAGGGACCTACGAGCAGTACTTC.

This chain links TRBV5-8 with TRBJ1-5, with D unresolved. The V and J ends lost 1 base and 1 base respectively, with 15 bases between them. Germline lookup yields CDR1 SGHTS and CDR2 YDEGEE. The CDR3 covers 17 residues. The CDR3 DNA reads TGTGCCAGCAGCTTGTTTTGGGCGGGTAAGAGCAATCAGCCCCAGCATTTT. Its translation is CASSLFWAGKSNQPQHF.

V is TRBV19 and J is TRBJ2-2, with 8 bases aligning to TRBD1. The V and J ends lost 0 bases and 7 bases, in that order; junction bases with no gene match: 13. The CDR3 runs to 18 residues. CDR1 is LNHDA and CDR2 is SQIVND in the germline V gene (reference sequence). As DNA, the CDR3 is TGTGCCAGTAGTATAGATCACGGACAGGGACGCACGGGCGGGGAGCTGTTTTTT. It translates to CASSIDHGQGRTGGELFF.

The chain recombines TRBV27 with TRBJ2-7, with 7 bases aligning to TRBD1. This CDR3 is 15 amino acids long. CDR1 and CDR2 from the germline V gene are MNHEY and SMNVEV (reference sequence). Trimming took 4 bases from V and 4 from J; bases not matched to a gene: 10. CDR3 sequence: CASSSTGFPIYEQYF. The CDR3 DNA reads TGTGCCAGCAGTTCGACAGGGTTTCCCATATACGAGCAGTACTTC.

The chain carries TRBV28 and TRBJ1-2; weak D call: TRBD1 (6 bases). V lost 5 bases and J lost 4, with 14 bases in between. Germline loops: CDR1 MDHEN, CDR2 SYDVKM. The CDR3 is made up of 14 amino acids. CDR3 residues: CASSRRDISYGYTF. CDR3 sequence (DNA): TGTGCCAGCAGTCGCCGGGACATATCCTATGGCTACACCTTC.

The J gene is TRBJ1-6, the V gene TRBV15, with TRBD1 identical over 7 bases. CDR3 length: 15 amino acids. Germline V lookup: CDR1 LNHNV, CDR2 YYDKDF (reference sequence). V was pared by 3 bases and J by 7 bases, with 6 bases of the junction left unmatched. The chain's CDR3 is CATSSVQGQNSPLHF. CDR3 in DNA: TGTGCCACCAGCAGTGTACAGGGGCAGAATTCACCCCTCCACTTT.

Concerning this clone: The junction does not match germline at one end; this may be a read error. V usage is TRBV2 and J usage is TRBJ1-2; 8 nucleotides align to TRBD1. The germline gives CDR1 SNHLY, CDR2 FYNNEI. The CDR3 spans 14 residues. The CDR3 protein is CASSDRQGTDGYPF. The CDR3 DNA is TGTGCCAGCAGCGATCGACAGGGGACGGATGGCTACCCCTTC.

The gene calls are TRBV30 and TRBJ2-1; 8 nucleotides align to TRBD2. Per germline, CDR1 GTSNPN and CDR2 SVGIG (reference sequence). The J segment lost 8 bases and the V segment lost 4 bases, leaving 19 bases of the junction unmatched. This CDR3 comprises 17 residues. CDR3 nucleotides: TGTGCCTGGAAGGATGGGCAACGGGGGGGCGATTGGTATGAGCAGTTCTTC. The encoded protein is CAWKDGQRGGDWYEQFF.